One sample yielded the 9 T cell receptor beta chains listed below, sequenced in a study of OX40 agonist ivuxolimab in advanced cancers. Repertoires were generated with immunoSEQ multiplex PCR, while TCRdb's copy carries only in-frame clones and drops some. The sample lists roughly 100,000 clones, 86% occurring once. This specimen consisted of CD4+ or CD8+ T cells sorted from blood, obtained in a trial of the OX40 agonist ivuxolimab. These receptors were taken from an adult with an advanced solid tumor such as melanoma, head and neck, liver or kidney cancer.

This sequence joins TRBV5-8 and TRBJ2-1; D is possibly TRBD1 or TRBD2 (5 bases each). The CDR3 runs to 13 residues. Germline lookup yields CDR1 SGHTS and CDR2 YDEGEE. The V gene lost 4 bases and the J gene lost 6 bases, with 11 bases spanning the gap. CDR3 residues: CASSQGRSNEQFF. CDR3 in DNA: TGTGCCAGCAGCCAGGGACGGAGCAATGAGCAGTTCTTC.

The chain is built from TRBV30 and TRBJ1-3, with 7 bases fitting TRBD1. The CDR3 sequence is 13 residues long. Germline V gives CDR1 GTSNPN, CDR2 SVGIG (reference sequence). V was clipped by 3 bases and J by 3 bases; unmatched bases: 2. The CDR3 sequence is CAWRNRGGNTIYF. CDR3 DNA sequence: TGTGCCTGGAGGAACAGGGGTGGAAACACCATATATTTT. Variable domain in full (rest from reference TRBV30 and TRBJ1-3): SQTIHQWPATLVQPVGSPLSLECTVEGTSNPNLYWYRQAAGRGLQLLFYSVGIGQISSEVPQNLSASRPQDRQFILSSKKLLLSDSGFYLCAWRNRGGNTIYFGEGSWLTVV.

As DNA, the CDR3 is TGTGCCAGCACCGGAAGGGGGGTAGCAGATACGCAGTATTTT. Translation gives CASTGRGVADTQYF. The rearrangement uses TRBV6-1 and TRBJ2-3; either TRBD1 or TRBD2 may fit D (6 bases each). The CDR3 spans 14 residues. V was trimmed by 7 bases and J by 4 bases, leaving 15 bases between them. Germline-derived CDR1 and CDR2 are MNHNS and SASEGT.

The chain joins TRBV6-6 to TRBJ1-3; unclear D gene. This CDR3 region has 15 residues. Trimming removed 3 bases at V and 0 bases at J, with 9 bases between. In germline, CDR1 is MNHNY, CDR2 SVGAGI (reference sequence). In nucleotides, the CDR3 is TGTGCCAGCAGTTATCGCGCGGGCTCTGGAAACACCATATATTTT. It specifies CASSYRAGSGNTIYF.

The chain has TRBV7-9 and TRBJ1-3, with D perhaps matching TRBD1 (6 bases). This CDR3 has 13 residues. CDR1 is SEHNR, CDR2 FQNEAQ, per germline (reference sequence). Trimming pared 5 bases from V and 4 bases from J, leaving 9 bases between. The CDR3, as DNA: TGTGCCAGCAGCCGGGGGACAGGAAACACCATATATTTT. Amino acid sequence: CASSRGTGNTIYF.

The chain joins TRBV2 to TRBJ2-5; 9 bases align to TRBD2. V lost 1 base to trimming and J lost 5 bases; unmatched junction nucleotides: 5. Germline loops: CDR1 SNHLY, CDR2 FYNNEI. The CDR3 is 15 residues long. The CDR3 coding sequence is TGTGCCAGCAGTGAAGGGAGCGGGAGGTTGGAGACCCAGTACTTC. Translating it yields CASSEGSGRLETQYF.

The chain employs TRBV2 and TRBJ2-7; D not resolved. The germline V and J ends were trimmed by 6 bases and 3 bases, with 12 bases remaining between them. Looked up from germline, CDR1 is SNHLY and CDR2 is FYNNEI. This CDR3 comprises 13 residues. The CDR3 DNA sequence: TGTGCCAGCAGACCGGGTGGGATCTACGAGCAGTACTTC. Encoded protein: CASRPGGIYEQYF.

This sequence joins TRBV13 and TRBJ1-1; TRBD1 aligns across 7 bases. Unmatched junction bases numbered 10, after V lost 2 bases and J lost 4 bases. This CDR3 is 16 amino acids long. CDR1 is PRHDT, CDR2 FYEKMQ, per germline (reference sequence). The CDR3 DNA reads TGTGCCAGCAGCTTACAAGGGGGCCGGTGGGGCACTGAAGCTTTCTTT. Protein product: CASSLQGGRWGTEAFF. The entire variable domain, with the rest obtained from reference TRBV13 and TRBJ1-1, is as follows: AAGVIQSPRHLIKEKRETATLKCYPIPRHDTVYWYQQGPGQDPQFLISFYEKMQSDKGSIPDRFSAQQFSDYHSELNMSSLELGDSALYFCASSLQGGRWGTEAFFGQGTRLTVV.

The V gene is TRBV14, the J gene TRBJ2-3; 10 nucleotides line up with TRBD2. CDR3 length: 15 residues. CDR1 is SGHDN, CDR2 FVKESK, per germline. The V gene end was trimmed by 3 bases and the J gene end by 5 bases; junction bases not matched to a gene: 5. The DNA for the CDR3 is TGTGCCAGCAGCCAGGGGACTAGCGTTTTAGATACGCAGTATTTT. It yields the protein CASSQGTSVLDTQYF. Complete variable domain (other parts from reference TRBV14 and TRBJ2-3): EAGVTQFPSHSVIEKGQTVTLRCDPISGHDNLYWYRRVMGKEIKFLLHFVKESKQDESGMPNNRFLAERTGGTYSTLKVQPAELEDSGVYFCASSQGTSVLDTQYFGPGTRLTVL.